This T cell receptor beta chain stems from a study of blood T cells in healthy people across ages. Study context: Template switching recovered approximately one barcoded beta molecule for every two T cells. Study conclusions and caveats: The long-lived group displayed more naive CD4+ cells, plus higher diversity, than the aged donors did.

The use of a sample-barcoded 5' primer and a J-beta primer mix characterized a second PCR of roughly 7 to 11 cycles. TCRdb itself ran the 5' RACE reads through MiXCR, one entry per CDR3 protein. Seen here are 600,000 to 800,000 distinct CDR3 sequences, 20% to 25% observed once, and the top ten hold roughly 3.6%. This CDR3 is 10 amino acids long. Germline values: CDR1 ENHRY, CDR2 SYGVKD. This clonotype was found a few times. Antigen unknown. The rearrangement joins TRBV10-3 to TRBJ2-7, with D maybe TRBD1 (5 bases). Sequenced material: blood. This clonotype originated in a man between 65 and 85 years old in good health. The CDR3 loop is CYDRAYEQYF. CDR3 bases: TGTTACGACAGAGCCTACGAGCAGTACTTC.